This is a list of T cell receptor beta chains from one sample in a study of T cell responses to AZD1222 COVID-19 vaccine. Profiling relied on immunoSEQ multiplex PCR, and the TCRdb table lists in-frame clones only, not all of them. In the table there are 110,000 to 150,000 clones, about 92% of which are singletons. The sequencing used peripheral blood, collected on day 0 of AZD1222 vaccination. Receptor source: an adult in good health. The CDR3 runs from the conserved cysteine through the conserved F or W. Fields, in order: D gene, clone size, J gene, V gene, CDR3 DNA, CDR3 protein. The D gene is left open where the match is weak. For some rows the clone size is stated as once, few or many, or as a class when expanded; others skip it.

>.|once|TRBJ2-7|TRBV27
TGTGCCAGCAGTTTATCGACGCGAGGATCCGAGCAGTACTTC
CASSLSTRGSEQYF
>.|.|TRBJ1-5|TRBV10-2
TGCGCCACTGGACAGTCTGAACTTGGAAGCCCCCAGCATTTT
CATGQSELGSPQHF
>TRBD1|.|TRBJ1-1|TRBV27
TGTGCCAGCAAACCGACAGGGGTGAACACTGAAGCTTTCTTT
CASKPTGVNTEAFF
>.|.|TRBJ2-2|TRBV7-2
TGTGCCAGCCTACGAACCGCGAACACCGGGGAGCTGTTTTTT
CASLRTANTGELFF
>.|.|TRBJ2-7|TRBV24-1
TGTGCCACCAGTGACTCGACCCCCTACGAGCAGTACTTC
CATSDSTPYEQYF
>.|.|TRBJ1-1|TRBV10-2
TGCGCCAGCAGTGAGTCAATAGACACTGAAGCTTTCTTT
CASSESIDTEAFF
>.|once|TRBJ1-6|TRBV5-6
TGTGCCAGCAGCTTGGTTGCCCAGCGGGACTCACCCCTCCACTTT
CASSLVAQRDSPLHF
>TRBD1|.|TRBJ1-6|TRBV9
TGTGCCAGCAGCTTCCGGGACAGCCTCTATAATTCACCCCTCCACTTT
CASSFRDSLYNSPLHF
>.|.|TRBJ2-4|TRBV19
TGTGCCAGTAGTATAGGGTCAGGGAAAAACATTCAGTACTTC
CASSIGSGKNIQYF
>.|.|TRBJ1-4|TRBV6-6
TGTGCCAGCAGTTACTCGAAAGGGTCCTCTGAAAAACTGTTTTTT
CASSYSKGSSEKLFF
>TRBD1|.|TRBJ1-4|TRBV19
TGTGCCAGTAGGGACGGGACAGGGAACGAAAAACTGTTTTTT
CASRDGTGNEKLFF
>.|.|TRBJ1-5|TRBV9
TGTGCCAGCAGCGAGGGTCTATGGGTTGATCAGCCCCAGCATTTT
CASSEGLWVDQPQHF
>TRBD1|.|TRBJ1-5|TRBV30
TGTGCCTGGAGTGTACTACAGGGGGATCAGCCCCAGCATTTT
CAWSVLQGDQPQHF
>.|.|TRBJ2-2|TRBV7-3
TGTGCCAGCAATTGGGGCTCGAACACCGGGGAGCTGTTTTTT
CASNWGSNTGELFF
>.|.|TRBJ1-5|TRBV28
TGTGCCAGCAGTTTGTCCCGGAATCAGCCCCAGCATTTT
CASSLSRNQPQHF
>.|.|TRBJ2-3|TRBV7-9
TGTGCCAGCAGCCGAACAAGAATAAGCACAGATACGCAGTATTTT
CASSRTRISTDTQYF
>.|.|TRBJ2-7|TRBV10-3
TGTGCCATCAGTGAGGTACGGGGATACTACGAGCAGTACTTC
CAISEVRGYYEQYF
>.|.|TRBJ1-2|TRBV7-2
TGTGCCAGCAGCACCCCAAGGGAGGACTATGGCTACACCTTC
CASSTPREDYGYTF
>.|.|TRBJ1-1|TRBV5-1
TGCGCCAGCAGCTTGGCCGGCAGGGGTACTGAAGCTTTCTTT
CASSLAGRGTEAFF
>TRBD2|few|TRBJ2-7|TRBV5-4
TGTGCCAGCAGCTCCTTGCGAGGGACTACGGGGGAGCAGTACTTC
CASSSLRGTTGEQYF
>TRBD2|few|TRBJ2-7|TRBV6-2/TRBV6-3
TGTGCCAGCAGTTACACTGGCGGGAGCTCCTACGAGCAGTACTTC
CASSYTGGSSYEQYF
>TRBD1|.|TRBJ1-4|TRBV24-1
TGTGCCACCAGTGATTTTGACAGGGCGGGGGAAAAACTGTTTTTT
CATSDFDRAGEKLFF
>TRBD1|few|TRBJ1-1|TRBV27
TGTGCCAGCAGTTTAAGAGGGGGCCGCGCGGGAACTGAAGCTTTCTTT
CASSLRGGRAGTEAFF
>TRBD1|once|TRBJ1-2|TRBV10-3
TGTGCCATCAGTGAGTCGGCAGGGGGGAGTAACTATGGCTACACCTTC
CAISESAGGSNYGYTF
>.|.|TRBJ2-7|TRBV11-2
TGTGCCAGCACCTCGTCGGGGAGCTCCTACGAGCAGTACTTC
CASTSSGSSYEQYF
>.|.|TRBJ2-1|TRBV4-1
TGCGCCAGCAGCCAAGTTACGGGGGGCCGGGAGCAGTTCTTC
CASSQVTGGREQFF
>TRBD1|.|TRBJ1-4|TRBV30
TGTGCCTGGAGCAGGGGGCATGTTAATGAAAAACTGTTTTTT
CAWSRGHVNEKLFF
>TRBD1|.|TRBJ2-5|TRBV6-2/TRBV6-3
TGTGCCAGCAGCCTCGGGACAGGGGGCCAAGAGACCCAGTACTTC
CASSLGTGGQETQYF
>.|.|TRBJ2-7|TRBV5-5
TGTGCCAGCAGCCTTCGGAACATGGGGGCGGACGAGCAGTACTTC
CASSLRNMGADEQYF
>.|.|TRBJ1-1|TRBV3-1/TRBV3-2
TGTGCCAGCAGCCAACGGGACAAGAACACTGAAGCTTTCTTT
CASSQRDKNTEAFF
>.|.|TRBJ2-2|TRBV18
TGTGCCAGCTCACTCTCAACGGGTGACACCGGGGAGCTGTTTTTT
CASSLSTGDTGELFF